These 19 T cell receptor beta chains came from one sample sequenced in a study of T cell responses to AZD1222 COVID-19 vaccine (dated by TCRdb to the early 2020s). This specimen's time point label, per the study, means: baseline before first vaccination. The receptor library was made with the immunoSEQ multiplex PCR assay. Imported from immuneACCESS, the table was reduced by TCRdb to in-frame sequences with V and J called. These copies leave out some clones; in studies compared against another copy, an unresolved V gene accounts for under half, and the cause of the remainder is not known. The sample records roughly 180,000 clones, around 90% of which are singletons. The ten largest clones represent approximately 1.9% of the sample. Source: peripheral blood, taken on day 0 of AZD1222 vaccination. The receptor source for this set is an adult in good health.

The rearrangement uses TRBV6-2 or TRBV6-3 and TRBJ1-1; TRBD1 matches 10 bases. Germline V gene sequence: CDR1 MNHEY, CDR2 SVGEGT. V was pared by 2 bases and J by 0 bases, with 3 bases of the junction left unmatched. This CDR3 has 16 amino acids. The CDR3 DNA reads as TGTGCCAGCAGTTACACGACAGGGGGCATGAACACTGAAGCTTTCTTT. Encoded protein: CASSYTTGGMNTEAFF.

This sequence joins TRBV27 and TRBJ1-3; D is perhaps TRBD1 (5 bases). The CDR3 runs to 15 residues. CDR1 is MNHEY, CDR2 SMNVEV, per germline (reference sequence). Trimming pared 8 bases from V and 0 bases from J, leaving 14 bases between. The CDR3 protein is CASAMGGVSGNTIYF. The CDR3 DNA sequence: TGTGCCAGCGCGATGGGGGGAGTCTCTGGAAACACCATATATTTT.

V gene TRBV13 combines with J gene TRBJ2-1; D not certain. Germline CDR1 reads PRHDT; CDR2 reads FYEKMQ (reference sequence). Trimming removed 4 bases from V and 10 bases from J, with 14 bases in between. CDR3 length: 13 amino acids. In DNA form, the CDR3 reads TGTGCCAGCAGCTCTTTACGCCTGGGGGAGCAGTTCTTC. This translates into CASSSLRLGEQFF.

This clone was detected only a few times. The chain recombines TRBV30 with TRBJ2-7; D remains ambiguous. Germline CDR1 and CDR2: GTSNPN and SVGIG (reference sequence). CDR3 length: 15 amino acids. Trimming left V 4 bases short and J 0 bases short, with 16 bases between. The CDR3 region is CAWTRAGRSSYEQYF. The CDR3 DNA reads TGTGCCTGGACTCGGGCAGGCAGAAGCTCCTACGAGCAGTACTTC.

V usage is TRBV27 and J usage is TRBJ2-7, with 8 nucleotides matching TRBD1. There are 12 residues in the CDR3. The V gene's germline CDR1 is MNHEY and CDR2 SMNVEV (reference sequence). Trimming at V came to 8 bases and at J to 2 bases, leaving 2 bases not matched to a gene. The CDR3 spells CASGTGTYEQYF. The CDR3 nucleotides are TGTGCCAGCGGGACAGGAACCTACGAGCAGTACTTC.

The CDR3 bases are TGTGCCAGCAGCTTAGGGGGAGCGGGCGGAGTCTCTAACTATGGCTACACCTTC. This gives the protein CASSLGGAGGVSNYGYTF. The gene calls are TRBV5-6 and TRBJ1-2, with D possibly TRBD1 on 6 matching bases. The germline V and J ends were trimmed by 2 bases and 0 bases, with 20 bases remaining between them. Germline CDR1 SGHDT, CDR2 YYEEEE. CDR3 length: 18 residues.

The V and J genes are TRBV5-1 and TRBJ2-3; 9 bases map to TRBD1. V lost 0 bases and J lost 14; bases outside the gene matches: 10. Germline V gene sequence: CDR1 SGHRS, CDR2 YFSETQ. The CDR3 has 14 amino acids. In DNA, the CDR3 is TGCGCCAGCAGCTTGGAGAGTCGGACAGGGGCGAGGTATTTT. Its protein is CASSLESRTGARYF.

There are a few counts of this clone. In DNA, the CDR3 is TGTGCCAGCAGCTGGAAAATCCCGGGGTCTGGAAACACCATATATTTT. This gives the protein CASSWKIPGSGNTIYF. The rearrangement joins TRBV11-2 to TRBJ1-3; D call uncertain. V was clipped by 4 bases and J by 1 base, with 14 bases between them. The CDR3 is made up of 16 amino acids. Germline values: CDR1 SGHAT, CDR2 FQNNGV.

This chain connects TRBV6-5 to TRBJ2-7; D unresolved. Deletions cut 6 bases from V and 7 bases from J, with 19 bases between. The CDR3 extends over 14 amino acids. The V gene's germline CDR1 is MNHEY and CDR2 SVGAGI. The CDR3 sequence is CASSPPGRPLEQYF. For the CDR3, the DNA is TGTGCCAGCAGCCCCCCGGGCAGGCCACTGGAGCAGTACTTC.

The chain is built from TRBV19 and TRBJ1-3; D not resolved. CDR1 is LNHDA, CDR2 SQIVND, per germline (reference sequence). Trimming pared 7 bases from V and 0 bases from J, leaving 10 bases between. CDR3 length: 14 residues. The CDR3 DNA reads TGTGCCAGTATCCTGTCTGACTCTGGAAACACCATATATTTT. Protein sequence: CASILSDSGNTIYF.

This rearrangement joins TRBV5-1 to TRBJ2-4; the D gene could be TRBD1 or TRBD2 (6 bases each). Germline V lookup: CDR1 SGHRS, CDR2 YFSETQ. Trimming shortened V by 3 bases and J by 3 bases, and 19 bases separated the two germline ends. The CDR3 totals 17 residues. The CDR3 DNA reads TGCGCCAGCAGCTCTGGGGGGCAGGCCGAGTACAAAAACATTCAGTACTTC. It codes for CASSSGGQAEYKNIQYF.

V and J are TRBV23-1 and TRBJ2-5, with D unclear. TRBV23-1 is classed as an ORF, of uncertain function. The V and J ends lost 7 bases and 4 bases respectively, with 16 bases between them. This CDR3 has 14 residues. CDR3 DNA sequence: TGCGCCAGCACCACGACCGAAGACGCAGAGACCCAGTACTTC. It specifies CASTTTEDAETQYF.

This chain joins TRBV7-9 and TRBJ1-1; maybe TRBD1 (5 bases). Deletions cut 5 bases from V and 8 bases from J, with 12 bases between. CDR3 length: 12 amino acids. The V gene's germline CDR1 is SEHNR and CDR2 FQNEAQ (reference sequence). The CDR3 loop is CASSPDRREAFF. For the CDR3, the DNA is TGTGCCAGCAGCCCTGACAGAAGAGAAGCTTTCTTT.

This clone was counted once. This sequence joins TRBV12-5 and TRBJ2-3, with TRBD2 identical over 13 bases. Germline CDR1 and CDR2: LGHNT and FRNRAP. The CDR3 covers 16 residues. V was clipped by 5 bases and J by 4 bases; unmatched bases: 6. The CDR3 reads CASGHGTSGVSDTQYF. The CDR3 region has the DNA TGTGCTAGTGGTCACGGGACTAGCGGGGTTTCAGATACGCAGTATTTT.

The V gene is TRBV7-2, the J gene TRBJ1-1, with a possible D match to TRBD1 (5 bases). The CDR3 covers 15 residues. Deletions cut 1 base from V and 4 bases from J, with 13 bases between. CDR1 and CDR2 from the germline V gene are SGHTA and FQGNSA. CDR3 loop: CASSLGQGMATEAFF. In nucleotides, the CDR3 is TGTGCCAGCAGCTTAGGGCAGGGTATGGCCACTGAAGCTTTCTTT.

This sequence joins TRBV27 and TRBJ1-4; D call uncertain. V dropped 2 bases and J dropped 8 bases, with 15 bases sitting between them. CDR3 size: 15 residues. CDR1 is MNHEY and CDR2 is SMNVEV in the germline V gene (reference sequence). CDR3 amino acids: CASSLNGRKGEKLFF. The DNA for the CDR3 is TGTGCCAGCAGTTTAAATGGCAGGAAGGGAGAAAAACTGTTTTTT.

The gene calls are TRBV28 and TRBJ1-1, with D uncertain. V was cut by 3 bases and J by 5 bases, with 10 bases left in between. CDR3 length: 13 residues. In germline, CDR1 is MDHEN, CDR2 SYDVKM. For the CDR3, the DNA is TGTGCCAGCAGTTTCGGCTTCTTGACTGAAGCTTTCTTT. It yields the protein CASSFGFLTEAFF.

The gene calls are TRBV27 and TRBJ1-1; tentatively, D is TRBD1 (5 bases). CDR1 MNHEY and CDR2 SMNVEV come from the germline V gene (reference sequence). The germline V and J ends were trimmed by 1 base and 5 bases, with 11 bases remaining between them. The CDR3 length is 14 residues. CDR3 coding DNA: TGTGCCAGCAGTTTATGGGGAGAGGGGACTGAAGCTTTCTTT. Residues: CASSLWGEGTEAFF.

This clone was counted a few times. CDR3 protein: CASSQVRGSWYGYTF. For the CDR3, the DNA is TGCGCCAGCAGCCAAGTTCGGGGTTCATGGTATGGCTACACCTTC. V and J are TRBV4-1 and TRBJ1-2, with unresolved D. Trimming shortened V by 1 base and J by 5 bases, and 14 bases separated the two germline ends. From germline, CDR1 is MGHRA and CDR2 YSYEKL. The CDR3 has 15 amino acids.